Below, 14 T cell receptor beta chains from the same sample are listed, as sequenced in a study of cytomegalovirus exposure and HLA in healthy donors. Amplification used 60 Vbeta primers and 13 Jbeta primers. Clones were sequenced by immunoSEQ multiplex PCR, and TCRdb holds only the in-frame ones, with some missing. The profile shows approximately 190,000 clones, roughly 80% of them singletons. The specimen sequenced was PBMCs. All receptors derive from a man aged 35-49 years in good health and CMV-seropositive.

The V call is TRBV7-2, the J call TRBJ1-5; no firm D call. This CDR3 contains 15 residues. V was trimmed by 1 base and J by 7 bases, leaving 14 bases between them. CDR1 is SGHTA and CDR2 is FQGNSA in the germline V gene. CDR3 loop: CASSLDSQVGQPQHF. The CDR3 DNA reads as TGTGCCAGCAGCTTAGATTCGCAGGTTGGGCAGCCCCAGCATTTT.

The V and J genes are TRBV13 and TRBJ2-5; 10 bases are shared with TRBD2. Germline assignment: CDR1 PRHDT and CDR2 FYEKMQ (reference sequence). V shed 3 bases and J 4 bases; nucleotides not matched to a gene: 2. The CDR3 is made up of 14 amino acids. Here the CDR3 DNA reads TGTGCCAGCAGCTTGGGGACTAGCGCAGAGACCCAGTACTTC. The encoded protein is CASSLGTSAETQYF.

This clone is a singleton in its sample. The chain combines TRBV27 with TRBJ2-5; TRBD2 matches at 7 bases. V lost 6 bases, J lost 4 bases, and 8 bases stayed unmatched. The germline CDR1 and CDR2 sequences are MNHEY and SMNVEV (reference sequence). This CDR3 comprises 14 residues. The CDR3 sequence is CASSTSVIRETQYF. DNA of the CDR3: TGTGCCAGCAGCACTAGCGTTATAAGAGAGACCCAGTACTTC.

The V call is TRBV6-5, the J call TRBJ1-2, with 7 bases identical to TRBD1. From germline, CDR1 is MNHEY and CDR2 SVGAGI. Trimming removed 6 bases from V and 2 bases from J; junction bases left unmatched: 6. There are 14 residues in the CDR3. For the CDR3, the DNA is TGTGCCAGCAGCCGATTACAGGGGAACTATGGCTACACCTTC. Translated, it gives CASSRLQGNYGYTF.

The V call is TRBV9, the J call TRBJ2-2; weak D call: TRBD1 (6 bases). The CDR3 has 15 amino acids. The V gene's germline CDR1 is SGDLS and CDR2 YYNGEE. Trimming took 1 base from V and 1 from J, leaving 8 bases between them. CDR3 DNA: TGTGCCAGCAGCGTATGGGACATGAACACCGGGGAGCTGTTTTTT. Protein sequence: CASSVWDMNTGELFF.

V usage is TRBV7-8 and J usage is TRBJ1-2, with D possibly TRBD1 on 5 matching bases. The length of the CDR3 is 14 residues. From germline, CDR1 is SGHVS and CDR2 FQNEAQ. V lost 2 bases and J 2 bases, leaving 9 bases between the germline ends. CDR3 sequence reads: CASSLSAGNYGYTF. For the CDR3, the DNA is TGTGCCAGCAGCTTAAGTGCAGGGAACTATGGCTACACCTTC.

Only a few counts were recorded for this clone. V and J are TRBV6-6 and TRBJ2-5; the match to TRBD2 covers 9 bases. The CDR3 spans 16 residues. Germline assignment: CDR1 MNHNY and CDR2 SVGAGI (reference sequence). V lost 8 bases and J lost 5; bases outside the gene matches: 15. The chain's CDR3 is CASGPAGGGAGETQYF. The CDR3 nucleotides are TGTGCCAGCGGGCCTGCGGGCGGGGGGGCAGGGGAGACCCAGTACTTC.

A single count supports this clone. This chain uses TRBV19 with TRBJ2-2; 10 bases are a match to TRBD1. There are 17 residues in the CDR3. With 5 bases clipped from V and 8 bases from J, the junction kept 14 bases outside the gene matches. Germline values: CDR1 LNHDA, CDR2 SQIVND (reference sequence). This CDR3 reads CASSLGLGTGASGELFF. The CDR3 DNA reads TGTGCCAGTAGTCTGGGACTCGGGACAGGGGCCTCTGGGGAGCTGTTTTTT.

This chain uses TRBV7-9 with TRBJ2-1, with 10 nucleotides matching TRBD2. The CDR3 runs 16 residues. Per the germline V gene, CDR1 is SEHNR and CDR2 is FQNEAQ (reference sequence). V dropped 1 base and J dropped 8; count of bases not matched to a gene: 8. As DNA, the CDR3 is TGTGCCAGCAGCTTAGGCCCAGCGGGGGGGCCCGATGAGCAGTTCTTC. This encodes CASSLGPAGGPDEQFF.

V gene TRBV9 combines with J gene TRBJ2-2; TRBD1 is a possible D gene (5 bases). In germline, CDR1 is SGDLS, CDR2 YYNGEE. The length of the CDR3 is 15 residues. V shed 0 bases and J shed 6 bases, with 12 bases lying between them. CDR3 amino acids: CASSVETGYAGELFF. DNA of the CDR3: TGTGCCAGCAGCGTAGAAACAGGATATGCCGGGGAGCTGTTTTTT.

This chain uses TRBV2 with TRBJ2-5; D might be TRBD2 (5 bases). CDR3 length: 15 residues. CDR1 and CDR2 (germline): SNHLY, FYNNEI. V lost 3 bases, J lost 5 bases, and 16 bases lay in between. CDR3 DNA sequence: TGTGCCAGCAGTGACGAGGGCTTCCGGACGGAGACCCAGTACTTC. This codes for CASSDEGFRTETQYF. Full variable domain (rest looked up from reference TRBV2 and TRBJ2-5): EPEVTQTPSHQVTQMGQEVILRCVPISNHLYFYWYRQILGQKVEFLVSFYNNEISEKSEIFDDQFSVERPDGSNFTLKIRSTKLEDSAMYFCASSDEGFRTETQYFGPGTRLLVL.

The chain combines TRBV5-6 with TRBJ1-5, with D possibly being TRBD1 (6 bases). Between the trimmed V and J ends, which lost 2 bases and 3 bases, there was a span of 12 bases. The germline CDR1 and CDR2 sequences are SGHDT and YYEEEE. This CDR3 has 15 residues. The CDR3 DNA sequence: TGTGCCAGCAGCTTAGCTGGGGGCATCAATCAGCCCCAGCATTTT. Protein sequence: CASSLAGGINQPQHF.

The DNA for the CDR3 is TGCGCCAGCAGCCAAGATGCGGGCCCTTTCGAGCAGTACTTC. Encoded protein: CASSQDAGPFEQYF. The rearrangement joins TRBV4-3 to TRBJ2-7; possible D gene TRBD2, 5 bases. The CDR3 totals 14 residues. The V end was cut by 0 bases, the J end by 6 bases, with 12 bases between. Germline V gene lookup returns CDR1 LGHNA and CDR2 YSLEER.

V and J are TRBV6-5 and TRBJ1-2; D might be TRBD1 (5 bases). The CDR3 has 14 residues. Germline V gives CDR1 MNHEY, CDR2 SVGAGI. Trimming cost V 2 bases and J 4 bases, with 11 bases left between them. CDR3 protein: CASSYRGGTYGYTF. The CDR3 nucleotides read TGTGCCAGCAGTTACCGGGGGGGGACCTATGGCTACACCTTC.